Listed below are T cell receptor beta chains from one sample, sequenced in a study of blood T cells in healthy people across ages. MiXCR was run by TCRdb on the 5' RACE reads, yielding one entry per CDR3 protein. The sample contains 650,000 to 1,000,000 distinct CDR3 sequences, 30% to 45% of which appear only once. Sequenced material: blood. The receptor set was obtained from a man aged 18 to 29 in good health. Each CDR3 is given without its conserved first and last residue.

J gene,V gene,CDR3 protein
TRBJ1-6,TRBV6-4,ASREANNSPLH
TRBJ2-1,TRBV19,ASSPGLAGSYSEQF
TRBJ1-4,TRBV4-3,ASSQGRARRTTNEKLF
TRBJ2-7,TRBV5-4,ASSPSDRGPSYEQY
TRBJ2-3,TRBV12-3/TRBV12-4,ASRRQGRTDTQY
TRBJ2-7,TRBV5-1,ASSVEGITYEQY
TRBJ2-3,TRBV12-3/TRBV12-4,ASSYNPHTDTQY
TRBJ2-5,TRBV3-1,ASSQVGVGREETQY
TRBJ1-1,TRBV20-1,SAASGGRTEAF
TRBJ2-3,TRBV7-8,ASSSFGLAGSTDTQY
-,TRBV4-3,ASSQTPPGGFYNEQY
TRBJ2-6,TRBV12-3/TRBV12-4,ASKGGGANVLT
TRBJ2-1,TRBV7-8,ASSLAEGHISNEQF
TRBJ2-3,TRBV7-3,ASSLTGAGTSTDTQY
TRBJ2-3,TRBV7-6,ASSLNRRVTDTQY
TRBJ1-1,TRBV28,ASLSGGTNTEAF
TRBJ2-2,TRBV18,ASSGGSNTGELF
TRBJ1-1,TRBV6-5,ASSSSGTSEAF